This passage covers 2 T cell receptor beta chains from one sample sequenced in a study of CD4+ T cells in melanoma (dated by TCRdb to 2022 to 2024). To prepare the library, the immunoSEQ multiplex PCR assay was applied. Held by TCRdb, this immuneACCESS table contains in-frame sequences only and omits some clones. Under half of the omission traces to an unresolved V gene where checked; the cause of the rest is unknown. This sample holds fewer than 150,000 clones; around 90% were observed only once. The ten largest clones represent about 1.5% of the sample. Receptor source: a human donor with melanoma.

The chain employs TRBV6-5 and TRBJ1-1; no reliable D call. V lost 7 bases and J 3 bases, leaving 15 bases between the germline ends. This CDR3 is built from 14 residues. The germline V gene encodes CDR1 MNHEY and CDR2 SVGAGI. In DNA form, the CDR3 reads TGTGCCAGCATGACTACGCGAGCGCACACTGAAGCTTTCTTT. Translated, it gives CASMTTRAHTEAFF.

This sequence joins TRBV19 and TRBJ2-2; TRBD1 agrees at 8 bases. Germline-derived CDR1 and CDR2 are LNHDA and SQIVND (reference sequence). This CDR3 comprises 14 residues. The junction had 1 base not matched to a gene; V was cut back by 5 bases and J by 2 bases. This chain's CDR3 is CASSDRGNTGELFF. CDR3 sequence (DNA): TGTGCCAGTAGTGACAGGGGCAACACCGGGGAGCTGTTTTTT.